This entry lists 10 T cell receptor beta chains sequenced from one sample in a study of immune evolution from preneoplasia to lung adenocarcinoma. Only in-frame clones appear in the TCRdb table, and some are missing; sequencing was by immunoSEQ multiplex PCR. This repertoire shows fewer than 13,000 clones, 70% to 80% found once; its top ten account for approximately 8.7%. Sequencing was carried out using FFPE minimally invasive lung adenocarcinoma tissue. The receptors were gathered from a donor at least 70 years old with lung adenocarcinoma.

This clone was counted once. This chain links TRBV18 with TRBJ2-7, with a tentative D call TRBD2 (5 bases). Trimming pared 3 bases from V and 3 bases from J, leaving 12 bases between. The CDR3 is 14 residues long. CDR1 is KGHSH, CDR2 LQKENI, per germline. CDR3 DNA: TGTGCCAGCTCACCGGGAGTTGTGAGCTACGAGCAGTACTTC. It is translated as CASSPGVVSYEQYF. The whole variable domain, remainder taken from reference TRBV18 and TRBJ2-7, is NAGVMQNPRHLVRRRGQEARLRCSPMKGHSHVYWYRQLPEEGLKFMVYLQKENIIDESGMPKERFSAEFPKEGPSILRIQQVVRGDSAAYFCASSPGVVSYEQYFGPGTRLTVT.

The rearrangement links TRBV30 to TRBJ1-4; no firm D call. The germline V gene encodes CDR1 GTSNPN and CDR2 SVGIG (reference sequence). Trimming stripped 7 bases from V and 9 bases from J, with 15 bases between. The CDR3 spans 12 residues. Here the CDR3 DNA reads TGTGCCTTGGGAGCTCCCGCCCAAAAACTGTTTTTT. Translated, it gives CALGAPAQKLFF.

The chain links TRBV19 to TRBJ2-2; 10 positions agree with TRBD2. Per the germline V gene, CDR1 is LNHDA and CDR2 is SQIVND (reference sequence). The CDR3 contains 14 residues. The V gene end was trimmed by 7 bases and the J gene end by 8 bases; junction bases not matched to a gene: 7. CDR3 coding DNA: TGTGCCAGTAACCTAGCGGGAGATGTGGGGGAGCTGTTTTTT. Translation: CASNLAGDVGELFF.

V gene TRBV5-1 combines with J gene TRBJ2-5; 7 bases map to TRBD2. The trim removed 4 bases at V and 3 bases at J, leaving 12 bases unmatched. Germline CDR1 reads SGHRS; CDR2 reads YFSETQ. There are 16 residues in the CDR3. CDR3 residues: CASSLGASGEKETQYF. In DNA, the CDR3 is TGCGCCAGCAGCCTTGGTGCTAGCGGAGAAAAAGAGACCCAGTACTTC.

This chain links TRBV5-6 with TRBJ2-7; D is perhaps TRBD1 or TRBD2 (5 bases each). The V gene lost 2 bases and the J gene lost 7 bases, with 10 bases spanning the gap. The CDR3 has 12 residues. The germline gives CDR1 SGHDT, CDR2 YYEEEE. CDR3 sequence: CASSLGDGEQYF. CDR3 DNA sequence: TGTGCCAGCAGCTTAGGGGACGGGGAGCAGTACTTC.

This clone is termed large. The rearrangement uses TRBV11-3 and TRBJ2-1; unclear D gene. The CDR3 is made up of 14 amino acids. V lost 5 bases to trimming and J lost 5 bases, with 13 bases between them. Germline lookup yields CDR1 SGHNT and CDR2 YENEEA. The CDR3 region is CASSALSGNNEQFF. The CDR3 coding sequence is TGTGCCAGCAGCGCCCTTTCCGGTAACAATGAGCAGTTCTTC.

The chain carries TRBV29-1 and TRBJ2-5, with 14 bases lining up with TRBD2. The DNA matches TRBJ2-7 better at its end, which makes the J call doubtful. Germline CDR1 and CDR2: SQVTM and ANQGSEA. The CDR3 length is 14 residues. CDR3 region: CSGGTSGRSYEQYF. CDR3 in DNA: TGCAGCGGCGGGACTAGCGGGAGATCCTACGAGCAGTACTTC.

The rearrangement uses TRBV19 and TRBJ1-3; D is undetermined. The CDR3 length is 15 residues. Looked up from germline, CDR1 is LNHDA and CDR2 is SQIVND (reference sequence). Trimming took 3 bases from V and 0 from J, leaving 9 bases between them. This CDR3 reads CASSISVLSGNTIYF. CDR3 coding DNA: TGTGCCAGTAGTATCTCTGTCCTCTCTGGAAACACCATATATTTT.

The V gene is TRBV5-6, the J gene TRBJ2-5; D possibly corresponds to TRBD1 (5 bases). Trimming took 4 bases from V and 3 from J, leaving 7 bases between them. Germline V gives CDR1 SGHDT, CDR2 YYEEEE. This CDR3 is 12 amino acids long. The CDR3 loop reads CASSLREETQYF. CDR3 DNA: TGTGCCAGCAGCCTCAGGGAAGAGACCCAGTACTTC.

This rearrangement joins TRBV11-2 to TRBJ2-7, with D possibly being TRBD1 or TRBD2 (5 bases each). Germline CDR1 SGHAT, CDR2 FQNNGV. V lost 2 bases, J lost 6 bases, and 11 bases lay in between. The CDR3 totals 13 residues. CDR3 residues: CASSLYQGPEQYF. The DNA of the CDR3 is TGTGCCAGCAGCTTATATCAGGGACCCGAGCAGTACTTC.